The T cell receptor (beta chain) described here comes from a study of blood T cells in healthy people across ages. Study-wide context: With template switching, about one barcoded beta molecule was captured per two T cells.

V lost 3 bases and J lost 4, with 11 bases in between. The CDR3 runs to 14 residues. Study-level points and caveats: More naive CD4+ cells and higher diversity marked long-lived donors relative to aged donors.

About this clonotype itself: Its matching antigen is unknown.

The authors drew ten milliliters of peripheral blood from each donor. Primers used in a second PCR of roughly 7 to 12 cycles were a sample-barcoded 5' primer and a J-beta primer mix. A template-switch adaptor with 12 random nucleotides tagged each cDNA molecule. TCRdb reprocessed the 5' RACE reads with MiXCR, giving one entry per CDR3 protein. The sample has some 1.5 million distinct CDR3 sequences, 40% to 45% seen once. The TCR sequence derives from a woman between 18 and 29 years old in good health. Sequencing was performed on blood. The V and J genes are TRBV12-3 or TRBV12-4 and TRBJ2-3, with D perhaps given as TRBD1 or TRBD2 (5 bases each). The CDR3 DNA reads TGTGCCAGCAGTTTCGACTCGGGGCCAGATACGCAGTATTTT. Translation: CASSFDSGPDTQYF.